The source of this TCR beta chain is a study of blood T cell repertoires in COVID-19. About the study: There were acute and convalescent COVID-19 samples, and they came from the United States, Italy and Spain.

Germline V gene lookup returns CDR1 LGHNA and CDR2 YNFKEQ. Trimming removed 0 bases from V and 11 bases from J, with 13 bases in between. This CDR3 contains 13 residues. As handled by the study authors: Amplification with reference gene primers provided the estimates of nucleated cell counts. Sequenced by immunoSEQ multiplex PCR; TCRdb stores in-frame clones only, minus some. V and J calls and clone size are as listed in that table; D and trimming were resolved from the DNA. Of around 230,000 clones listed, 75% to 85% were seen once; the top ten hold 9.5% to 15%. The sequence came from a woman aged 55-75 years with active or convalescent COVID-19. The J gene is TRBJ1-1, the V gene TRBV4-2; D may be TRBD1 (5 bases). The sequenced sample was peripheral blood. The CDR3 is CASSQEVQAPAFF. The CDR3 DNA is TGTGCCAGCAGCCAAGAGGTACAGGCACCCGCTTTCTTT.